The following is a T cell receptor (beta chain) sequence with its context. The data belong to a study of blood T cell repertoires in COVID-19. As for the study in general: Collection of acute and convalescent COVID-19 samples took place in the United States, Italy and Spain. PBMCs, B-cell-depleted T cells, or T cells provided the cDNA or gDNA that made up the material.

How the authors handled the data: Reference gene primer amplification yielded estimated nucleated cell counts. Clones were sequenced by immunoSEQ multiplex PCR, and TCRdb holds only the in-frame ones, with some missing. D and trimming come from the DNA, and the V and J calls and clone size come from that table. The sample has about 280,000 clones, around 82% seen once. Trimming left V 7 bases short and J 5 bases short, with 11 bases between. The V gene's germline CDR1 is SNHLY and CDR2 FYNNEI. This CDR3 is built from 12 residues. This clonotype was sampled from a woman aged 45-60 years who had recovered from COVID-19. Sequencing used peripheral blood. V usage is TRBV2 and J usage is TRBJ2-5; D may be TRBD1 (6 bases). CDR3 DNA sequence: TGTGCCAGCAAAGACCAGGGGGAGACCCAGTACTTC. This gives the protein CASKDQGETQYF.